The present TCR beta chain was sequenced within a study of graft-versus-host responses after intestinal transplantation. The sample holds one count of this clone. The authors processed graft tissue to release intraepithelial and lamina propria lymphocytes. The CDR3 has 15 amino acids. Germline V gives CDR1 KGHSH, CDR2 LQKENI. V trimming: 3 bases; J trimming: 3 bases; junction bases outside the gene matches: 8. This table comes from immunoSEQ multiplex PCR, and its TCRdb copy is limited to in-frame clones, with some not included. The profile covers about 9,600 clones, with roughly 90% appearing a single time and about 5.2% taken by the ten largest.

The clonotype originates from a human patient who received an intestinal transplant, so some T cells may come from the graft donor. The material sequenced was ileum tissue, taken 700 to 850 days after intestinal transplantation. The chain links TRBV18 to TRBJ2-7; the match to TRBD1 covers 7 bases. CDR3 amino acids: CASSPDTDRNYEQYF. The CDR3 nucleotides are TGTGCCAGCTCACCCGATACGGACAGGAACTACGAGCAGTACTTC.